This T cell receptor (beta chain) was documented in a study of beta chain features in type 1 diabetes. Findings of the study overall: PCR might favor shorter templates, equally in patients and controls. Shorter TCRB CDR3s, moderately but significantly so, marked every one of the four CD4+ subsets in Type 1 diabetes patients.

Isolated RNA was reverse transcribed in full, so expressed TCRB transcripts were sequenced. Sequenced by immunoSEQ multiplex PCR; TCRdb stores in-frame clones only, minus some. Among around 180,000 clones listed, about 8% were seen once. Via CD45RO/CCR7/CD25/CD127/CD95/CD27, cells of the CD4+ naive, central memory, regulatory and stem cell-like memory subsets were sorted. On this clone itself: Its antigen is not identified.

The sequencing sample was made of central memory CD4+ T cells from blood. The source is a woman aged 35 to 49 with type 1 diabetes.

CDR3 nucleotide sequence: TGTGCCTGGATCTTGGGCGGGTATGGCACTGAAGCTTTCTTT. Its translation is CAWILGGYGTEAFF. The chain links TRBV30 to TRBJ1-1, with unresolved D. CDR1 and CDR2 (germline): GTSNPN, SVGIG (reference sequence). The length of the CDR3 is 14 residues. Trimming left V 4 bases short and J 4 bases short, with 16 bases between.